This T cell receptor beta chain comes out of a study of cytomegalovirus exposure and HLA in healthy donors. Study-level findings and limits: Most CMV-associated TCR beta chains appeared HLA-restricted in a later analysis. Prior analysis indicated that the majority of TCR beta V segments exhibited productivity approximately 90% or approximately 30% of the time.

Concerning this clone itself: Antigen specificity is unknown. The sample has other DNA sequences that encode this CDR3 too.

The primer mix had 60 Vbeta and 13 Jbeta primers. Only in-frame clones appear in the TCRdb table, and some are missing; sequencing was by immunoSEQ multiplex PCR. This sample has some 140,000 clones, with about four fifths found just once. CDR3 length: 14 residues. The germline V gene has CDR1 MGHRA and CDR2 YSYEKL. V lost 0 bases, J lost 6 bases, and 9 bases lay in between. The chain carries TRBV4-1 and TRBJ1-5, with D possibly TRBD1 on 5 matching bases. Sequenced material: PBMCs. This TCR was recovered from a male donor in good health and CMV-seropositive. The CDR3 nucleotides are TGCGCCAGCAGCCAAGATCGGGGGGTTCAGCCCCAGCATTTT. It specifies CASSQDRGVQPQHF.